The 20 T cell receptor beta chains given below trace back to one sample, sequenced in a study of CD8+CD57+ T cells in acquired aplastic anemia. Genomic DNA templated the TCR beta VDJ and CDR3 profiling. TCRdb redid the calling of the reads with MiXCR, one entry per CDR3 protein. The data hold some 170,000 distinct CDR3 sequences, with roughly 48% observed a single time. All sequencing subjects had displayed CD8+CD57+ cell expansion on flow cytometry. Source material: sorted CD4+, CD8+, or CD8+CD57+ T cells (not recorded which) from PBMCs. The source of these receptors is a human donor with aplastic anemia.

This clonotype was seen a handful of times. The chain uses TRBV10-1 and TRBJ2-3, with TRBD2 matching 9 bases. CDR1 and CDR2 from the germline V gene are WNHNN and SYGVQD (reference sequence). The CDR3 contains 19 residues. V was pared by 4 bases and J by 1 base, with 15 bases of the junction left unmatched. CDR3 sequence reads: CASSATGTSRGTGTDTQYF. CDR3 bases: TGCGCCAGCAGTGCTACCGGGACTAGCAGGGGGACAGGCACAGATACGCAGTATTTT.

The chain carries TRBV7-2 and TRBJ2-7, with 10 bases that match TRBD2. This CDR3 is built from 15 residues. Trimming removed 5 bases from V and 4 bases from J; junction bases left unmatched: 8. Per germline, CDR1 SGHTA and CDR2 FQGNSA. Written as DNA, the CDR3 is TGTGCCAGCAGCCTTGGGACTAGCGTATTTTACGAGCAGTACTTC. As protein: CASSLGTSVFYEQYF.

This clonotype was detected only once. This chain uses TRBV5-1 with TRBJ1-1, with TRBD1 matching over 8 bases. Germline-derived CDR1 and CDR2 are SGHRS and YFSETQ. The length of the CDR3 is 14 residues. J gave up 6 bases and V 0 bases, and 4 bases lay outside the gene matches. CDR3 DNA sequence: TGCGCCAGCAGCTTGGGTGGACAGGGCCCTGAAGCTTTCTTT. Its translation: CASSLGGQGPEAFF.

This clonotype was recorded a few times. The gene calls are TRBV5-1 and TRBJ2-2, with 9 bases fitting TRBD1. V gave up 4 bases and J gave up 5 bases; unmatched junction bases: 9. Germline V gene data show CDR1 as SGHRS and CDR2 as YFSETQ. The CDR3 totals 16 residues. CDR3 amino acids: CASSTHRGRETGELFF. The CDR3 DNA sequence: TGCGCCAGCAGCACCCACAGGGGGCGCGAGACCGGGGAGCTGTTTTTT.

In this sample, this clonotype turned up many times. This chain links TRBV7-2 with TRBJ2-3; TRBD2 matches at 10 bases. Looked up from germline, CDR1 is SGHTA and CDR2 is FQGNSA. V gave up 0 bases and J gave up 8 bases; unmatched junction bases: 2. CDR3 size: 14 residues. The CDR3 sequence: CASSLALAGATQYF. The CDR3 bases are TGTGCCAGCAGCTTAGCTCTAGCGGGGGCTACGCAGTATTTT.

This clonotype appeared a single time. This chain uses TRBV7-9 with TRBJ2-7; D is unclear. Germline lookup yields CDR1 SEHNR and CDR2 FQNEAQ (reference sequence). This CDR3 contains 12 residues. V was cut by 5 bases and J by 7 bases, with 12 bases left in between. The CDR3 loop reads CASSQVVGEQYF. In nucleotides, the CDR3 is TGTGCCAGCAGCCAAGTGGTGGGGGAGCAGTACTTC.

The rearrangement uses TRBV11-2 and TRBJ2-1; 7 nucleotides match TRBD1. The CDR3 is 16 amino acids. Trimming removed 5 bases from V and 3 bases from J; junction bases left unmatched: 10. Germline V gene lookup returns CDR1 SGHAT and CDR2 FQNNGV. CDR3 DNA: TGTGCCAGCAGCCCCAGGGGGACAAGGAGCTACAATGAGCAGTTCTTC. Translating it yields CASSPRGTRSYNEQFF.

The V gene is TRBV11-2, the J gene TRBJ2-1; 7 bases match TRBD1. The J segment lost 8 bases and the V segment lost 3 bases, leaving 10 bases of the junction unmatched. The CDR3 sequence is 15 residues long. Germline V gene sequence: CDR1 SGHAT, CDR2 FQNNGV. The CDR3 loop is CASSFRDRTYDEQFF. As DNA, the CDR3 is TGTGCCAGCAGCTTTAGGGACAGAACTTACGATGAGCAGTTCTTC.

This clonotype has at least ten counts. The rearrangement uses TRBV9 and TRBJ2-2; no clear D. Germline CDR1 reads SGDLS; CDR2 reads YYNGEE. CDR3 length: 14 amino acids. Trimming pared 3 bases from V and 6 bases from J, leaving 12 bases between. This CDR3 reads CASSGHAEAGELFF. In DNA, the CDR3 is TGTGCCAGCAGCGGTCACGCAGAGGCCGGGGAGCTGTTTTTT.

About this clonotype: Possible read error: a much larger clone is one base away. The rearrangement uses TRBV7-2 and TRBJ2-2; tentatively, D is TRBD1 (5 bases). The CDR3 runs to 14 residues. Trimming stripped 6 bases from V and 4 bases from J, with 12 bases between. Germline values: CDR1 SGHTA, CDR2 FQGNSA. The CDR3 protein is CASRLGALTGELFF. In DNA form, the CDR3 reads TGTGCCAGCAGGCTTGGGGCGCTCACCGGGGAGCTGTTTTTT. The whole variable domain, filled in from reference TRBV7-2 and TRBJ2-2, reads GAGVSQSPSNKVTEKGKDVELRCDPISGHTALYWYRQSLGQGLEFLIYFQGNSAPDKSGLPSDRFSAERTGGSVSTLTIQRTQQEDSAVYLCASRLGALTGELFFGEGSRLTVL.

This clonotype was recorded at least ten times. The chain couples TRBV6-1 to TRBJ1-2; D is uncertain. The CDR3 covers 14 residues. V was pared by 6 bases and J by 4 bases, with 15 bases between. Germline V gene sequence: CDR1 MNHNS, CDR2 SASEGT. The CDR3 DNA reads as TGTGCCAGCAGCCTTCGACCCGAAACCTATGGCTACACCTTC. Protein product: CASSLRPETYGYTF.

This chain connects TRBV11-1 to TRBJ2-2, with 16 bases matching TRBD2. Germline CDR1 and CDR2: SGHAT and FQDESV (reference sequence). V was pared by 5 bases and J by 5 bases, with 11 bases of the junction left unmatched. The CDR3 is 19 residues long. The CDR3: CASSTGLAGGPRRTGELFF. The DNA of the CDR3 is TGTGCCAGCAGCACGGGACTAGCGGGAGGGCCCCGGCGGACCGGGGAGCTGTTTTTT.

This clonotype has only a few counts. V gene TRBV6-5 combines with J gene TRBJ1-2; D ambiguous. The length of the CDR3 is 13 residues. Germline lookup yields CDR1 MNHEY and CDR2 SVGAGI. The V end was cut by 4 bases, the J end by 4 bases, with 10 bases between. For the CDR3, the DNA is TGTGCCAGCAGTTCAGGCAGCCGCTATGGCTACACCTTC. This gives the protein CASSSGSRYGYTF.

This clonotype was detected many times. The chain links TRBV7-8 to TRBJ2-5; TRBD2 aligns across 11 bases. CDR3 length: 14 residues. CDR1 is SGHVS, CDR2 FQNEAQ, per germline. The junction had 1 base not matched to a gene; V was cut back by 4 bases and J by 3 bases. As DNA, the CDR3 is TGTGCCAGCAGCTGGGGACTAGCGGAAGAGACCCAGTACTTC. Translating gives CASSWGLAEETQYF.

The chain uses TRBV20-1 and TRBJ2-2; 7 bases fit TRBD2. The CDR3 is 14 residues long. The germline V gene encodes CDR1 DFQATT and CDR2 SNEGSKA (reference sequence). V trimming: 2 bases; J trimming: 6 bases; junction bases outside the gene matches: 6. CDR3 bases: TGCAGTGCTAGACAAGCGGGGCTTTCCGGGGAGCTGTTTTTT. This translates into CSARQAGLSGELFF.

Ten or more counts support this clonotype. The J gene is TRBJ1-4, the V gene TRBV7-2; D may be TRBD1 (5 bases). The germline CDR1 and CDR2 sequences are SGHTA and FQGNSA. The CDR3 loop spans 13 amino acids. Trimming stripped 4 bases from V and 7 bases from J, with 10 bases between. Written as DNA, the CDR3 is TGTGCCAGCAGCTATCGGGACTCTGAAAAACTGTTTTTT. Amino acid sequence: CASSYRDSEKLFF.

This clonotype was counted at least ten times. The chain has TRBV19 and TRBJ1-2; maybe TRBD1 (6 bases). The ends were cut back, 6 bases at V and 3 bases at J, with 14 bases in the middle. The CDR3 contains 14 residues. The germline gives CDR1 LNHDA, CDR2 SQIVND (reference sequence). Written as DNA, the CDR3 is TGTGCCAGTAGCACGACAGGAGGGGACTATGGCTACACCTTC. This translates into CASSTTGGDYGYTF.

The V gene is TRBV12-3 or TRBV12-4, the J gene TRBJ1-2; 8 nucleotides align to TRBD1. With 4 bases clipped from V and 3 bases from J, the junction kept 7 bases outside the gene matches. There are 15 residues in the CDR3. The CDR3 DNA follows: TGTGCCAGCAGTTGGCCATCAGGGGGCGACTATGGCTACACCTTC. Translated: CASSWPSGGDYGYTF.

This clonotype was found many times. The V call is TRBV19, the J call TRBJ2-7; 7 nucleotides align to TRBD2. The length of the CDR3 is 14 residues. CDR1 is LNHDA and CDR2 is SQIVND in the germline V gene (reference sequence). Trimming at V came to 3 bases and at J to 3 bases, leaving 5 bases not matched to a gene. The CDR3: CASSIQLASYEQYF. As DNA, the CDR3 is TGTGCCAGTAGTATCCAACTAGCGAGCTACGAGCAGTACTTC.

The rearrangement uses TRBV25-1 and TRBJ2-7; the match to TRBD2 covers 12 bases. The J segment lost 4 bases and the V segment lost 2 bases, leaving 6 bases of the junction unmatched. Per the germline V gene, CDR1 is MGHDK and CDR2 is SYGVNS. The CDR3 is made up of 16 amino acids. The CDR3 spells CASSEGGTSGRYEQYF. The CDR3 coding sequence is TGTGCCAGCAGTGAAGGCGGCACTAGCGGGAGGTACGAGCAGTACTTC.